The sequence of this TCR beta chain was determined in a study of long-term antiretroviral therapy in people with HIV. The wider study: The study's earliest collections predate the 2015 immediate-ART recommendation by about a decade. Points from the study as a whole: Repertoires with HIV possessed tighter CDR3 length spans than those of controls. All blood samples came from the years 2004 to 2017, possibly under older ART regimens.

Samples were assayed with immunoSEQ v3.0 at survey level. Only in-frame clones appear in the TCRdb table, and some are missing; sequencing was by immunoSEQ multiplex PCR. The sample carries more than 20,000 clones, around 83% recorded once. Amounts of about 0.85-10 million cryopreserved PBMC were held in the samples before DNA extraction. The germline V and J ends were trimmed by 0 bases and 0 bases, with 4 bases remaining between them. Looked up from germline, CDR1 is SGHAT and CDR2 is FQNNGV. This CDR3 comprises 14 residues. With regard to this clone: Its antigen remains unidentified.

This receptor was obtained from a man between 50 and 59 years old with HIV. This sample comprised unsorted PBMCs, obtained 0.4 years after starting antiretroviral therapy. V is TRBV11-2 and J is TRBJ2-3; no reliable D call. The CDR3 is CASSLDRSTDTQYF. DNA for the CDR3: TGTGCCAGCAGCTTAGACAGGAGCACAGATACGCAGTATTTT. The variable domain in full, completed from reference TRBV11-2 and TRBJ2-3, reads EAGVAQSPRYKIIEKRQSVAFWCNPISGHATLYWYQQILGQGPKLLIQFQNNGVVDDSQLPKDRFSAERLKGVDSTLKIQPAKLEDSAVYLCASSLDRSTDTQYFGPGTRLTVL.